A single sample gave rise to the 8 T cell receptor beta chains below, sequenced in a study of blood T cell repertoires in COVID-19. TCRdb's copy holds only in-frame clones and misses some; the assay was immunoSEQ multiplex PCR. The sample includes 300,000 or so clones, around 90% of them seen just once. Sample: peripheral blood. The origin of the receptors is a woman under 40 with COVID-19, enrolled during active disease.

In its sample, this clone was seen once. At one boundary the junction diverges from the germline segment, which might be a read error. The rearrangement joins TRBV18 to TRBJ1-2; 8 bases agree with TRBD1. Germline V CDR1 and CDR2: KGHSH, LQKENI. The CDR3 spans 15 residues. The CDR3 region has the DNA TGTGCCAGCTCCCCACGACAGGGGCCTAACTATGGCTACACCTTC. Protein: CASSPRQGPNYGYTF.

This clone came up once. The J gene is TRBJ1-2, the V gene TRBV11-2; D may be TRBD1 (5 bases). With 4 bases removed from V and 4 bases from J, the gap between germline ends came to 10 bases. The CDR3 consists of 13 residues. CDR1 is SGHAT and CDR2 is FQNNGV in the germline V gene. The CDR3 DNA is TGTGCCAGCAGCTCAGCGGGGGTCTATGGCTACACCTTC. Protein product: CASSSAGVYGYTF. Together with reference TRBV11-2 and TRBJ1-2, the CDR3 gives the full variable domain: EAGVAQSPRYKIIEKRQSVAFWCNPISGHATLYWYQQILGQGPKLLIQFQNNGVVDDSQLPKDRFSAERLKGVDSTLKIQPAKLEDSAVYLCASSSAGVYGYTFGSGTRLTVV.

The chain is built from TRBV19 and TRBJ1-1; weak D call: TRBD1 (6 bases). Germline V gives CDR1 LNHDA, CDR2 SQIVND (reference sequence). The V end lost 5 bases, the J end lost 1 base, and 14 bases lay between the germline ends. The CDR3 has 15 residues. The CDR3 here is CASSRQGRGNTEAFF. CDR3 nucleotide sequence: TGTGCCAGTAGTCGGCAGGGGAGGGGGAACACTGAAGCTTTCTTT. The full variable domain, rest sourced from reference TRBV19 and TRBJ1-1, is DGGITQSPKYLFRKEGQNVTLSCEQNLNHDAMYWYRQDPGQGLRLIYYSQIVNDFQKGDIAEGYSVSREKKESFPLTVTSAQKNPTAFYLCASSRQGRGNTEAFFGQGTRLTVV.

This rearrangement joins TRBV7-2 to TRBJ2-1, with a tentative D call TRBD1 (5 bases). The CDR3 is 19 amino acids. Germline CDR1 is SGHTA and CDR2 is FQGNSA. V lost 1 base and J lost 4, with 23 bases in between. Written as DNA, the CDR3 is TGTGCCAGCAGCTTAGTAGGGGTTGCAACTACTCCCAGTTACAATGAGCAGTTCTTC. This translates into CASSLVGVATTPSYNEQFF.

This rearrangement joins TRBV6-5 to TRBJ1-2; 9 bases match TRBD1. CDR1 and CDR2 from the germline V gene are MNHEY and SVGAGI. The V and J ends lost 6 bases and 13 bases, in that order; junction bases with no gene match: 9. The CDR3 runs 12 residues. This CDR3 reads CASRRRQGETTF. The CDR3 DNA sequence: TGTGCCAGCAGGCGACGACAGGGGGAGACCACCTTC.

This rearrangement joins TRBV11-2 to TRBJ1-1, with D unresolved. The V gene's germline CDR1 is SGHAT and CDR2 FQNNGV. The V and J ends lost 0 bases and 5 bases respectively, with 10 bases between them. The CDR3 has 14 residues. CDR3 protein: CASSLDLLETEAFF. The CDR3 DNA follows: TGTGCCAGCAGCTTAGATCTGCTGGAGACTGAAGCTTTCTTT.

With regard to this clone: Other DNA sequences in the same sample also yield this CDR3. The chain links TRBV5-1 to TRBJ1-5, with D perhaps TRBD1 (5 bases). This CDR3 is 15 amino acids long. Germline assignment: CDR1 SGHRS and CDR2 YFSETQ. Trimming cost V 4 bases and J 2 bases, with 13 bases left between them. The CDR3 protein is CASSPGQGGNQPQHF. CDR3 sequence (DNA): TGCGCCAGCAGCCCTGGGCAGGGCGGCAATCAGCCCCAGCATTTT.

The rearrangement uses TRBV7-6 and TRBJ2-2, with TRBD2 matching over 8 bases. Germline loops: CDR1 SGHVS, CDR2 FNYEAQ. The length of the CDR3 is 16 residues. The junction had 10 bases not matched to a gene; V was cut back by 5 bases and J by 5 bases. CDR3 loop: CASSPPQGTRTGELFF. In DNA form, the CDR3 reads TGTGCCAGCAGCCCCCCCCAAGGGACTAGGACCGGGGAGCTGTTTTTT.